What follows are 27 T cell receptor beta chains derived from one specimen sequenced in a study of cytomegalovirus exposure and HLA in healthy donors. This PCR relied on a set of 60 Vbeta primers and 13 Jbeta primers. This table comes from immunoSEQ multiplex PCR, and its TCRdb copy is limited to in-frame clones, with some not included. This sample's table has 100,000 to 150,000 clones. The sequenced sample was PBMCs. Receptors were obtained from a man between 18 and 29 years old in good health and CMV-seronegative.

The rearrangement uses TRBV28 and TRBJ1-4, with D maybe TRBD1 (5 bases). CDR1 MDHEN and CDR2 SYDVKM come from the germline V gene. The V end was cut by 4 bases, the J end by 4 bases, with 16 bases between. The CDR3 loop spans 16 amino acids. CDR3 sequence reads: CASSSPRGRVNEKLFF. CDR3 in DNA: TGTGCCAGCAGTTCCCCACGGGGGAGAGTTAATGAAAAACTGTTTTTT.

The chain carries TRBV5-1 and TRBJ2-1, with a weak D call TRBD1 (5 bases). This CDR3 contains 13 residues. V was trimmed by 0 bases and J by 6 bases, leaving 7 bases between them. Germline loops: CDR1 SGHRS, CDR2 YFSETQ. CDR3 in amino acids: CASSLGQLNEQFF. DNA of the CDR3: TGCGCCAGCAGCTTGGGACAGCTCAATGAGCAGTTCTTC.

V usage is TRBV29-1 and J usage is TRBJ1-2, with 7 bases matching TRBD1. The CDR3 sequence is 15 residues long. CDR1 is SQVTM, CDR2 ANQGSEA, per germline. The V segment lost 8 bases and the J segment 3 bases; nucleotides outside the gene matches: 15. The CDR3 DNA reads TGCAGCCCATATGGAAGGGGGCTCGACGACTATGGCTACACCTTC. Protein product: CSPYGRGLDDYGYTF.

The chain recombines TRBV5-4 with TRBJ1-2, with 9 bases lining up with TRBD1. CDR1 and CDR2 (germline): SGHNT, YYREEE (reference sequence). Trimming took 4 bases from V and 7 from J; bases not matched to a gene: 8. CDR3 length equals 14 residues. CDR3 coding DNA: TGTGCCAGCAGCGGACCGGGGACAGGGACTGGCTACACCTTC. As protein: CASSGPGTGTGYTF.

As DNA, the CDR3 is TGCGCCAGCAGCCGCGGGACTAGCGGCTCCTACGAGCAGTACTTC. Translating gives CASSRGTSGSYEQYF. This chain joins TRBV4-1 and TRBJ2-5; 11 bases line up with TRBD2. The end of the DNA aligns better with TRBJ2-7, so the J call may be wrong. The CDR3 totals 15 residues. Looked up from germline, CDR1 is MGHRA and CDR2 is YSYEKL.

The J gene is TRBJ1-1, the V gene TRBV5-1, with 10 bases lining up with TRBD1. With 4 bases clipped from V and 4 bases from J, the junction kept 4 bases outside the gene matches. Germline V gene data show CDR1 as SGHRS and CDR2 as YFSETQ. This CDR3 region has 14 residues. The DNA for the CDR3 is TGCGCCAGCAGCGCCGGACAGGGGGGCACTGAAGCTTTCTTT. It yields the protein CASSAGQGGTEAFF.

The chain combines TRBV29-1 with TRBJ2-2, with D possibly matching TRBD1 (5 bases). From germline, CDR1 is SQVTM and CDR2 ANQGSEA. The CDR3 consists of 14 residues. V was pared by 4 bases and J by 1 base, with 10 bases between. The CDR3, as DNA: TGCAGCGTTGCACACACAGGGAACACCGGGGAGCTGTTTTTT. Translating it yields CSVAHTGNTGELFF.

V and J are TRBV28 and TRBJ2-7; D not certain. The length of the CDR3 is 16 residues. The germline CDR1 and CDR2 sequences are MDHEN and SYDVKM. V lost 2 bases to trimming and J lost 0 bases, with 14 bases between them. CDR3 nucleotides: TGTGCCAGCAGTTTAGTCCTGAGGCTGAGCTCCTACGAGCAGTACTTC. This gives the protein CASSLVLRLSSYEQYF.

The DNA of the CDR3 is TGCGCCAGCAGCAGGGACACCGGTCTAAACACTGAAGCTTTCTTT. Translating gives CASSRDTGLNTEAFF. The chain has TRBV5-1 and TRBJ1-1, with D tentatively TRBD1 (6 bases). Germline values: CDR1 SGHRS, CDR2 YFSETQ. V shed 4 bases and J shed 2 bases, with 15 bases lying between them. This CDR3 comprises 15 residues.

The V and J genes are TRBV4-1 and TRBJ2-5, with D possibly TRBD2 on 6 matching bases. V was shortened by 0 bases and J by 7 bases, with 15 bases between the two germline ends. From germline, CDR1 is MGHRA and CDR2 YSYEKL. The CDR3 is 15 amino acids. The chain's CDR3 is CASSQEGSRGSTQYF. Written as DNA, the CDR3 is TGCGCCAGCAGCCAAGAGGGATCCCGGGGGTCGACCCAGTACTTC.

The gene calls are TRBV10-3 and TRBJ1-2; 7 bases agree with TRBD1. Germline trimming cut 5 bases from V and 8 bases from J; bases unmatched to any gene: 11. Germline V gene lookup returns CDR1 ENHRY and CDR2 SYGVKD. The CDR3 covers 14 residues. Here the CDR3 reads CAISSITTGSGYTF. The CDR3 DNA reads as TGTGCCATCAGTTCGATCACGACAGGGTCCGGCTACACCTTC.

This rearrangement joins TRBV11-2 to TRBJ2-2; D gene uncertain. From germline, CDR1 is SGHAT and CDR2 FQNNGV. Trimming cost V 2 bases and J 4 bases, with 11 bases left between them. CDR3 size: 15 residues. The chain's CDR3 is CASSLSRPPTGELFF. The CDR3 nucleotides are TGTGCCAGCAGCTTATCCAGGCCCCCCACCGGGGAGCTGTTTTTT. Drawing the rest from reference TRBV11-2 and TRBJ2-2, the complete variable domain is EAGVAQSPRYKIIEKRQSVAFWCNPISGHATLYWYQQILGQGPKLLIQFQNNGVVDDSQLPKDRFSAERLKGVDSTLKIQPAKLEDSAVYLCASSLSRPPTGELFFGEGSRLTVL.

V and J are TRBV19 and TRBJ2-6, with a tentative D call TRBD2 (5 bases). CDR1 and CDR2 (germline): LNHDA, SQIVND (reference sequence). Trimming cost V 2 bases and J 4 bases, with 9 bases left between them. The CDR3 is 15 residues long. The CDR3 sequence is CASSIWRTGANVLTF. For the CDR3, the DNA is TGTGCCAGTAGTATATGGAGGACCGGGGCCAACGTCCTGACTTTC.

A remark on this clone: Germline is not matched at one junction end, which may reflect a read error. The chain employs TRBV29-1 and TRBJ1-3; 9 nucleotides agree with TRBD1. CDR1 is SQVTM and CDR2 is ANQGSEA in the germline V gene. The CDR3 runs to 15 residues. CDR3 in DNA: TGCAGCGCTGAAACACAGGGGGCGCGGTATAACACCATATATTTT. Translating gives CSAETQGARYNTIYF.

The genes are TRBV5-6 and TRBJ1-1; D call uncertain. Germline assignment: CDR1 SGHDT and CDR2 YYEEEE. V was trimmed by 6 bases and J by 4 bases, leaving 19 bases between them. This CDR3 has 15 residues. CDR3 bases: TGTGCCAGCATCCCTCCGGGGAATACGGGCACTGAAGCTTTCTTT. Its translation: CASIPPGNTGTEAFF.

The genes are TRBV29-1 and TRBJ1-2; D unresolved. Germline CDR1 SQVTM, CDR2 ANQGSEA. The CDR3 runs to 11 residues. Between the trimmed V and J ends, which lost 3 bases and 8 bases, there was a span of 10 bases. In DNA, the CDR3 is TGCAGCGTTGAGTTGGGAGGGGGCTACACCTTC. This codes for CSVELGGGYTF. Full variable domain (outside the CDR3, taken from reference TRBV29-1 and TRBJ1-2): SAVISQKPSRDICQRGTSLTIQCQVDSQVTMMFWYRQQPGQSLTLIATANQGSEATYESGFVIDKFPISRPNLTFSTLTVSNMSPEDSSIYLCSVELGGGYTFGSGTRLTVV.

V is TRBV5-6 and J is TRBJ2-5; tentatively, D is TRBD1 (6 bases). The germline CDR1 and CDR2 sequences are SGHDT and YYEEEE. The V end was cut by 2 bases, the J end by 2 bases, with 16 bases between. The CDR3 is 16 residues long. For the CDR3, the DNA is TGTGCCAGCAGCTTAATTTACCGGGACATACAAGAGACCCAGTACTTC. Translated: CASSLIYRDIQETQYF.

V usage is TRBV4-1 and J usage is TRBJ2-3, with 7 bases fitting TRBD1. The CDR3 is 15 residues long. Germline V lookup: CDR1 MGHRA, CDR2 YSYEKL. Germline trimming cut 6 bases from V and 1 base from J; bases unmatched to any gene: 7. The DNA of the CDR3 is TGCGCCAGCAGGGGCCAGGGGGTAGGCACAGATACGCAGTATTTT. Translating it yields CASRGQGVGTDTQYF.

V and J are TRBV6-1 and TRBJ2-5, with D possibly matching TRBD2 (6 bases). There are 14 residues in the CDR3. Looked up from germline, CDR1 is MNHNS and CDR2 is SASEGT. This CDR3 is CVAAGGLEWKTQYF. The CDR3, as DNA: TGTGTCGCCGCCGGGGGTCTGGAGTGGAAGACCCAGTACTTC.

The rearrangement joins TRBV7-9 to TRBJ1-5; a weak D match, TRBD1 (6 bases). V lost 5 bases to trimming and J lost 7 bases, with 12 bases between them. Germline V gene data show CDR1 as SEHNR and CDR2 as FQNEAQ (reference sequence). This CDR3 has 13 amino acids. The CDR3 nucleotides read TGTGCCAGCAGCCTACAGGGAGACCAGCCCCAGCATTTT. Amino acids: CASSLQGDQPQHF.

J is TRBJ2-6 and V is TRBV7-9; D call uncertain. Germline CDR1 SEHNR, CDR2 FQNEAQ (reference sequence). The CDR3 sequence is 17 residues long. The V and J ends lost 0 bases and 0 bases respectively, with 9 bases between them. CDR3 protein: CASSLAQIISGANVLTF. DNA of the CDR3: TGTGCCAGCAGCTTAGCACAGATAATCTCTGGGGCCAACGTCCTGACTTTC.

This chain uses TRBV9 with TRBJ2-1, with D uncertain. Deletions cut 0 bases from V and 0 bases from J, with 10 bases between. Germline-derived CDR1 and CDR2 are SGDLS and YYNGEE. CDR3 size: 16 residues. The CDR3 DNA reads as TGTGCCAGCAGCGTAGATGGGCCGACCTCCTACAATGAGCAGTTCTTC. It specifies CASSVDGPTSYNEQFF.

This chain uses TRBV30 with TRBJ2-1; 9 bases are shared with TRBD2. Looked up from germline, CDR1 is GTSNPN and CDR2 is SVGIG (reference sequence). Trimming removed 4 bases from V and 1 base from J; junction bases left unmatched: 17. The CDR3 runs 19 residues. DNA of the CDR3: TGTGCCTGGAAGGAAAAGGGCGGGAGGGCCTGGTGGTCCTACAATGAGCAGTTCTTC. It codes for CAWKEKGGRAWWSYNEQFF.

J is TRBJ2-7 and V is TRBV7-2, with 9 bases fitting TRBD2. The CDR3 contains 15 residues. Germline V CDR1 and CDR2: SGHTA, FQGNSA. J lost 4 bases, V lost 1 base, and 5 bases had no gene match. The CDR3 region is CASSLGTSVLYEQYF. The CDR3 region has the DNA TGTGCCAGCAGCTTAGGGACTAGCGTCCTTTACGAGCAGTACTTC.

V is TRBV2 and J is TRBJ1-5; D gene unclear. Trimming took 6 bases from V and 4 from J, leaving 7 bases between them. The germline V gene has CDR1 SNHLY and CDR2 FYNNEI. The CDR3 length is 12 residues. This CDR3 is CASRGDNQPQHF. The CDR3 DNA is TGTGCCAGCAGGGGCGATAATCAGCCCCAGCATTTT.

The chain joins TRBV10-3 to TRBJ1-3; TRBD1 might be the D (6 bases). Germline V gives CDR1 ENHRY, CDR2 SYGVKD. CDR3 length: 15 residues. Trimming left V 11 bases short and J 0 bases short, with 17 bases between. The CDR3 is CASTGQMTSGNTIYF. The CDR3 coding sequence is TGTGCCTCAACCGGACAGATGACCTCTGGAAACACCATATATTTT.

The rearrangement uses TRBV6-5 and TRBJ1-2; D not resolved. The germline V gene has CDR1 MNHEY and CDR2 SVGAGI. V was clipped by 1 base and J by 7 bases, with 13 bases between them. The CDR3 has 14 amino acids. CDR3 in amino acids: CASSYYRRVGGYTF. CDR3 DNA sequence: TGTGCCAGCAGTTACTACAGACGAGTAGGTGGCTACACCTTC.